The 2 T cell receptor beta chains presented below share a single source sample, sequenced in a study of early stage breast cancer tumors. Only in-frame clones appear in the TCRdb table, and some are missing; sequencing was by immunoSEQ multiplex PCR. The profile covers under 75,000 clones, with over 65% appearing a single time and around 3.2% taken by the ten largest. Input material: blood. Every receptor here comes from a person aged 30 to 40 with breast cancer.

V gene TRBV7-9 combines with J gene TRBJ2-7; TRBD2 matches 7 bases. Trimming took 1 base from V and 4 from J; bases not matched to a gene: 4. The CDR3 contains 14 residues. CDR1 is SEHNR, CDR2 FQNEAQ, per germline (reference sequence). DNA of the CDR3: TGTGCCAGCAGCTTAGGCGGGAGCGCTTACGAGCAGTACTTC. Translation: CASSLGGSAYEQYF.

The V and J genes are TRBV11-3 and TRBJ2-7, with D unresolved. CDR1 SGHNT and CDR2 YENEEA come from the germline V gene. The V end was cut by 0 bases, the J end by 3 bases, with 6 bases between. This CDR3 region has 13 residues. The CDR3 loop is CASSLDANYEQYF. DNA of the CDR3: TGTGCCAGCAGCTTAGATGCCAACTACGAGCAGTACTTC.